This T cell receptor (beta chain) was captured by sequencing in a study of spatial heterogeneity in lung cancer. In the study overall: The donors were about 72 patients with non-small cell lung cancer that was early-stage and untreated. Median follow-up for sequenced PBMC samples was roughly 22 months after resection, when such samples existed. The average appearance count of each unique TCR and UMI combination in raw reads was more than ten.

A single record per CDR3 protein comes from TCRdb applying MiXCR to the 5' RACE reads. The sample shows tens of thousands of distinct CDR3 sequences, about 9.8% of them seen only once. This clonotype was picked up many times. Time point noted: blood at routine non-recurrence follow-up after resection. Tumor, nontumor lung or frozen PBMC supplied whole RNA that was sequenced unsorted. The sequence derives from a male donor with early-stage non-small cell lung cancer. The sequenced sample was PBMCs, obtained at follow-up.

The CDR3 protein is CASSQDARDTEAFF. The CDR3 nucleotides read TGCGCCAGCAGCCAAGATGCCAGGGACACTGAAGCTTTCTTT. The V and J genes are TRBV4-3 and TRBJ1-1; perhaps TRBD1 as D (5 bases). CDR1 and CDR2 from the germline V gene are LGHNA and YSLEER. The V end was cut by 0 bases, the J end by 3 bases, with 8 bases between. The CDR3 contains 14 residues.